This entry features one T cell receptor beta chain sequence. The antigen it recognizes is unknown. Base qualities are missing; no much larger clone stands one base away. The trial excluded patients who had a history of autoimmune disease or were on systemic immunosuppression. Peripheral blood for TCR sequencing was collected from all dose cohorts at baseline, on cycle 4 day 1, and on cycle 7 day 1. The samples were drawn from a first-in-human, open-label, multicenter phase I dose-escalation trial of ivuxolimab. Adults with locally advanced or metastatic head and neck squamous cell, hepatocellular, melanoma or renal cell carcinoma were enrolled in the trial. Before TCR sequencing, CD4+ and CD8+ T cells were separately sorted from peripheral blood. The data were taken from a study of OX40 agonist ivuxolimab in advanced cancers. General notes on the study: Ivuxolimab was a fully human IgG2 agonistic monoclonal antibody targeting the costimulatory receptor OX40 (CD134). Partial responses occurred in three dose-escalation patients: two with cutaneous melanoma and one with hepatocellular carcinoma. In the dose-escalation cohort, roughly 82% of patients were male, and the mean age was roughly 56 years with a range of about 20 to 79. Among the roughly 52 dose-escalation patients, some 20 had hepatocellular carcinoma, roughly 15 melanoma, 9 renal cell carcinoma and 9 head and neck cancer. Peripheral TCRbeta sequencing aimed to test whether ivuxolimab altered TCR sequence diversity and caused clonal T-cell expansion. The monotherapy dose-escalation portion (N of about 57 patients) of the phase I ivuxolimab trial is reported in the paper. Patients were allowed to have had prior anti-PD-1, anti-PD-L1 or anti-CTLA-4 therapy, and around 40% of the dose-escalation patients had previously received checkpoint inhibitors. Intravenous ivuxolimab was administered to patients every 2 weeks at six dose levels: 0.01, 0.1, 0.3, 1.5, 3 and 10 mg/kg.

Overall study results and their limits: The antigen specificity of the peripheral T cells that underwent clonal expansion was not determined. After ivuxolimab, more expanded clones were found on average in CD8+ T cells than in CD4+ T cells. At doses of 0.1 to 3.0 mg/kg, clonal expansion of both CD4+ and CD8+ blood T cells was observed from baseline to week 6. Low levels of normalized T-cell clonal expansion were also shown by some nonresponding patients. Partial responders in the 0.1-3.0 mg/kg groups had among the lowest normalized peripheral clonal expansion, especially among CD8+ T cells.

Genomic DNA was isolated from the sorted cells so that the TCRbeta CDR3 region could be sequenced. The immunoSEQ Assay was used to sequence the TCRbeta CDR3 regions. In TCRdb, the immuneACCESS table is reduced to in-frame sequences with V and J assigned. These tables do not hold every clone; where another copy was compared, an unresolved V gene accounts for under half, and the others remain unexplained. The sample table shows tens of thousands of clones, and 90% to 95% are seen once. The top ten clones comprise approximately 15% of the sample. There are 14 amino acids in the CDR3, from cysteine to phenylalanine inclusive. Only the CDR3 portion is preserved as DNA: 42 bases, with reading frame beginning at the first base. CDR1 is given as SGDLS and CDR2 as YYNGEE, both from the germline V gene. V lost 0 bases and J lost 5 bases; the stretch between them is 6 bases long.

The V and J genes are TRBV9 and TRBJ1-6; the D gene remains uncertain. The specimen was CD4+ or CD8+ T cells sorted from blood, collected in a trial of the OX40 agonist ivuxolimab. This TCR was recovered from an adult with an advanced solid tumor such as melanoma, head and neck, liver or kidney cancer. CDR3 loop: CASSVGQDNSPLHF. In nucleotide form, the sequence is TGTGCCAGCAGCGTAGGGCAAGATAATTCACCCCTCCACTTT.